Listed below are T cell receptor beta chains from one sample, sequenced in a study of T cell responses to AZD1222 COVID-19 vaccine. Sequenced by immunoSEQ multiplex PCR; TCRdb stores in-frame clones only, minus some. The data show approximately 130,000 clones, under 95% seen once. Sequencing was performed on peripheral blood, taken on day 0 of AZD1222 vaccination. These receptors were taken from an adult in good health. Both conserved end residues are part of each CDR3. Fields, in order: V gene, D gene, clone size, CDR3 length, J gene, CDR3 DNA, CDR3 protein. The D gene is left open where the match is weak. The listing skips clone size in some rows; elsewhere it reads once, few, many or a size class.

v_call: TRBV25-1
d_call: NA
clone_size: NA
cdr3_length: 11
j_call: TRBJ1-2
cdr3_nt: TGTGCCAGCAACTTGGGAGAAGGCTACACCTTC
cdr3_aa: CASNLGEGYTF

v_call: TRBV11-2
d_call: NA
clone_size: NA
cdr3_length: 14
j_call: TRBJ2-7
cdr3_nt: TGTGCCAGCAGCTGGTCGGGACAATCCTACGAGCAGTACTTC
cdr3_aa: CASSWSGQSYEQYF

v_call: TRBV19
d_call: TRBD1
clone_size: NA
cdr3_length: 14
j_call: TRBJ1-2
cdr3_nt: TGTGCCAGTAGCGACAGGGGTTTGAACTATGGCTACACCTTC
cdr3_aa: CASSDRGLNYGYTF

v_call: TRBV4-1
d_call: TRBD2
clone_size: NA
cdr3_length: 18
j_call: TRBJ2-1
cdr3_nt: TGCGCCAGCAGCCAGATGGAAGCGGGAGAGGGATTGTACAATGAGCAGTTCTTC
cdr3_aa: CASSQMEAGEGLYNEQFF

v_call: TRBV7-2
d_call: NA
clone_size: once
cdr3_length: 14
j_call: TRBJ1-5
cdr3_nt: TGTGCCAGCAGCTTATTGGGTAGTAATCAGCCCCAGCATTTT
cdr3_aa: CASSLLGSNQPQHF

v_call: TRBV18
d_call: NA
clone_size: once
cdr3_length: 15
j_call: TRBJ1-6
cdr3_nt: TGTGCCAGCTCACCGACGGGGTCCTATAATTCACCCCTCCACTTT
cdr3_aa: CASSPTGSYNSPLHF

v_call: TRBV14
d_call: TRBD1
clone_size: NA
cdr3_length: 15
j_call: TRBJ1-2
cdr3_nt: TGTGCCAGCAGCCAAGACGGAACAGGGGTAATTAATCACACCTTC
cdr3_aa: CASSQDGTGVINHTF

v_call: TRBV6-5
d_call: NA
clone_size: NA
cdr3_length: 15
j_call: TRBJ1-2
cdr3_nt: TGTGCCAGCAGAACAGGGTCAATCAGGACGGAAGGCTACACCTTC
cdr3_aa: CASRTGSIRTEGYTF

v_call: TRBV6-5
d_call: NA
clone_size: once
cdr3_length: 13
j_call: TRBJ2-7
cdr3_nt: TGTGCCAGCAGCCTTGCTTACTCCTACGAGCAGTACTTC
cdr3_aa: CASSLAYSYEQYF

v_call: TRBV5-1
d_call: NA
clone_size: NA
cdr3_length: 11
j_call: TRBJ2-2
cdr3_nt: TGCGCCAGCAGTGCCACCGGGGAGCTGTTTTTT
cdr3_aa: CASSATGELFF

v_call: TRBV19
d_call: NA
clone_size: NA
cdr3_length: 18
j_call: TRBJ1-1
cdr3_nt: TGTGCCAGCACGATGTGGGTGGGGGGTCCCTCCCTCCCCACTGAAGCTTTCTTT
cdr3_aa: CASTMWVGGPSLPTEAFF

v_call: TRBV30
d_call: TRBD1
clone_size: NA
cdr3_length: 16
j_call: TRBJ1-4
cdr3_nt: TGTGCCTGGAGTGGTGAGGGGGCGCTGACTAATGAAAAACTGTTTTTT
cdr3_aa: CAWSGEGALTNEKLFF

v_call: TRBV7-9
d_call: NA
clone_size: NA
cdr3_length: 14
j_call: TRBJ1-2
cdr3_nt: TGTGCCAGCAGCTTAGGGGATTCCCTCTATGGCTACACCTTC
cdr3_aa: CASSLGDSLYGYTF

v_call: TRBV28
d_call: NA
clone_size: NA
cdr3_length: 14
j_call: TRBJ2-7
cdr3_nt: TGTGCCAGCAACACAGGAGGGTCATCCTACGAGCAGTACTTC
cdr3_aa: CASNTGGSSYEQYF

v_call: TRBV30
d_call: NA
clone_size: NA
cdr3_length: 13
j_call: TRBJ1-5
cdr3_nt: TGTGCCTGGAGTGATGGGGGGGATCAGCCCCAGCATTTT
cdr3_aa: CAWSDGGDQPQHF

v_call: TRBV28
d_call: TRBD1
clone_size: NA
cdr3_length: 15
j_call: TRBJ1-5
cdr3_nt: TGTGCCAGCAGTTTAGACAGGGGACGCAATCAGCCCCAGCATTTT
cdr3_aa: CASSLDRGRNQPQHF

v_call: TRBV6-5
d_call: TRBD2
clone_size: NA
cdr3_length: 16
j_call: TRBJ2-5
cdr3_nt: TGTGCCAGCAGTTACAGGGGGACTAGCGGGGGAGAGACCCAGTACTTC
cdr3_aa: CASSYRGTSGGETQYF

v_call: TRBV18
d_call: NA
clone_size: NA
cdr3_length: 16
j_call: TRBJ1-2
cdr3_nt: TGTGCCAGCTCACCATCACAGGGATATGCGAACTATGGCTACACCTTC
cdr3_aa: CASSPSQGYANYGYTF

v_call: TRBV6-1
d_call: TRBD2
clone_size: NA
cdr3_length: 16
j_call: TRBJ2-2
cdr3_nt: TGTGCCAGCAGTAAAGTAGCGGGAGGCCACACCGGGGAGCTGTTTTTT
cdr3_aa: CASSKVAGGHTGELFF

v_call: TRBV28
d_call: NA
clone_size: NA
cdr3_length: 13
j_call: TRBJ1-4
cdr3_nt: TGTGCCAGCAGTTTAGACCGCCGGGAAAAACTGTTTTTT
cdr3_aa: CASSLDRREKLFF

v_call: TRBV5-6
d_call: NA
clone_size: NA
cdr3_length: 14
j_call: TRBJ2-2
cdr3_nt: TGTGCCAGCAGCTTGGGAGCGAACACCGGGGAGCTGTTTTTT
cdr3_aa: CASSLGANTGELFF

v_call: TRBV29-1
d_call: NA
clone_size: NA
cdr3_length: 12
j_call: TRBJ1-4
cdr3_nt: TGCAGCGCCCGAAGGGAGGATGAAAAACTGTTTTTT
cdr3_aa: CSARREDEKLFF

v_call: TRBV28
d_call: NA
clone_size: NA
cdr3_length: 12
j_call: TRBJ1-5
cdr3_nt: TGTGCCAGCAGTTTTCTTCTAGGGCCCCAGCATTTT
cdr3_aa: CASSFLLGPQHF

v_call: TRBV18
d_call: NA
clone_size: NA
cdr3_length: 15
j_call: TRBJ1-1
cdr3_nt: TGTGCCAGCTCACCACCTCATCAGCTGAACACTGAAGCTTTCTTT
cdr3_aa: CASSPPHQLNTEAFF

v_call: TRBV15
d_call: TRBD1
clone_size: NA
cdr3_length: 16
j_call: TRBJ1-1
cdr3_nt: TGTGCCACCAGCGCCAGGGGGGCCTTGAGGAACACTGAAGCTTTCTTT
cdr3_aa: CATSARGALRNTEAFF

v_call: TRBV14
d_call: NA
clone_size: NA
cdr3_length: 16
j_call: TRBJ2-7
cdr3_nt: TGTGCCAGCAGCCAAGGCCTAACTTCTATCTCCTACGAGCAGTACTTC
cdr3_aa: CASSQGLTSISYEQYF

v_call: TRBV5-1
d_call: TRBD2
clone_size: NA
cdr3_length: 16
j_call: TRBJ2-1
cdr3_nt: TGCGCCAGCAGCTTGGCCGGGACTAGCGGGACCAATGAGCAGTTCTTC
cdr3_aa: CASSLAGTSGTNEQFF

v_call: TRBV29-1
d_call: NA
clone_size: NA
cdr3_length: 15
j_call: TRBJ1-4
cdr3_nt: TGCAGCGTTGCCTCCCCGGGAGGTGGGGGTGAAAAACTGTTTTTT
cdr3_aa: CSVASPGGGGEKLFF

v_call: TRBV28
d_call: TRBD1
clone_size: NA
cdr3_length: 16
j_call: TRBJ1-4
cdr3_nt: TGTGCCAGCAGTTCACTGAAGGGGGCCTCAAATGAAAAACTGTTTTTT
cdr3_aa: CASSSLKGASNEKLFF

v_call: TRBV25-1
d_call: TRBD1
clone_size: once
cdr3_length: 17
j_call: TRBJ1-1
cdr3_nt: TGTGCCAGCAGTGAATTAATGGTCTCAGGGGGGCTAGCTGAAGCTTTCTTT
cdr3_aa: CASSELMVSGGLAEAFF

v_call: TRBV9
d_call: NA
clone_size: NA
cdr3_length: 15
j_call: TRBJ2-3
cdr3_nt: TGTGCCAGCAGCGTAGGGGCCCGTAGCACAGATACGCAGTATTTT
cdr3_aa: CASSVGARSTDTQYF

v_call: TRBV15
d_call: NA
clone_size: NA
cdr3_length: 13
j_call: TRBJ1-2
cdr3_nt: TGTGCCACCAGCAGACAAAAGGGTAGAGGCTACACCTTC
cdr3_aa: CATSRQKGRGYTF

v_call: TRBV6-5
d_call: NA
clone_size: NA
cdr3_length: 16
j_call: TRBJ1-5
cdr3_nt: TGTGCCAGCAGTTACTCAGGGGCTAATAGCAATCAGCCCCAGCATTTT
cdr3_aa: CASSYSGANSNQPQHF

v_call: TRBV27
d_call: TRBD2
clone_size: NA
cdr3_length: 16
j_call: TRBJ2-7
cdr3_nt: TGTGCCAGCAGGAAGACTAGCGGGAGTCGGTCCTACGAGCAGTACTTC
cdr3_aa: CASRKTSGSRSYEQYF

v_call: TRBV14
d_call: NA
clone_size: NA
cdr3_length: 17
j_call: TRBJ1-5
cdr3_nt: TGTGCCAGCAGCCAAGATCAAGGCGGGGGAGGGGATCAGCCCCAGCATTTT
cdr3_aa: CASSQDQGGGGDQPQHF

v_call: TRBV3-1/TRBV3-2
d_call: NA
clone_size: NA
cdr3_length: 13
j_call: TRBJ1-2
cdr3_nt: TGTGCCAGCAGCCAAGAGAGAAACTATGGCTACACCTTC
cdr3_aa: CASSQERNYGYTF

v_call: TRBV28
d_call: NA
clone_size: NA
cdr3_length: 13
j_call: TRBJ1-2
cdr3_nt: TGTGCCAGCTCACCCGGACTGAACTATGGCTACACCTTC
cdr3_aa: CASSPGLNYGYTF

v_call: TRBV2
d_call: NA
clone_size: NA
cdr3_length: 14
j_call: TRBJ1-5
cdr3_nt: TGTGCCAGCAGTGGGTGGGTCAGTAATCAGCCCCAGCATTTT
cdr3_aa: CASSGWVSNQPQHF

v_call: TRBV7-9
d_call: TRBD1
clone_size: NA
cdr3_length: 14
j_call: TRBJ2-1
cdr3_nt: TGTGCCAGCAGCCCAGGGGGCTCCTACAATGAGCAGTTCTTC
cdr3_aa: CASSPGGSYNEQFF

v_call: TRBV27
d_call: TRBD2
clone_size: once
cdr3_length: 14
j_call: TRBJ2-1
cdr3_nt: TGTGCCAGCAGTCAACTAGCGGGAGCGATTGAGCAGTTCTTC
cdr3_aa: CASSQLAGAIEQFF

v_call: TRBV18
d_call: NA
clone_size: NA
cdr3_length: 14
j_call: TRBJ1-1
cdr3_nt: TGTGCCAGCTCACCCCTCGGACTGAACACTGAAGCTTTCTTT
cdr3_aa: CASSPLGLNTEAFF